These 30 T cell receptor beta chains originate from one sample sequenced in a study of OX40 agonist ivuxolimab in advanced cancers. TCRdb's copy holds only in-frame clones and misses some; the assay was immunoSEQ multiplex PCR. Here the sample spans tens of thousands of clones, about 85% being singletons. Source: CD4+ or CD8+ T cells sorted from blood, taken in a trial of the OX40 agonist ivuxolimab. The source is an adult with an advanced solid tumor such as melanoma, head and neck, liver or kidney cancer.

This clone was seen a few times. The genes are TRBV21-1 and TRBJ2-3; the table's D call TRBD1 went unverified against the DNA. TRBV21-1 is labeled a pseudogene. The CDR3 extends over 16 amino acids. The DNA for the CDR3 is TGTGCCAGCAGCTTGCCGGACAGGGGGCCCCGAGAGGCGCAGTATTTT. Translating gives CASSLPDRGPREAQYF.

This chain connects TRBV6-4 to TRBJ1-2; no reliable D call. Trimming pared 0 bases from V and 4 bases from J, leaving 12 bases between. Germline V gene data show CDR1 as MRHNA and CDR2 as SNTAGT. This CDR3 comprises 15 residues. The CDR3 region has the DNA TGTGCCAGCAGTGACTCGGCATTCCCCGGCTATGGCTACACCTTC. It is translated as CASSDSAFPGYGYTF.

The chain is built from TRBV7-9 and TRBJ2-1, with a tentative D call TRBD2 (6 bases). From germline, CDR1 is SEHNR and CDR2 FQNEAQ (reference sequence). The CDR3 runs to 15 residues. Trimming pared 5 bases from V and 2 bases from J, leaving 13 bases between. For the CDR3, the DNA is TGTGCCAGCAGCCTCCCTGGGACTGCCTACAATGAGCAGTTCTTC. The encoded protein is CASSLPGTAYNEQFF.

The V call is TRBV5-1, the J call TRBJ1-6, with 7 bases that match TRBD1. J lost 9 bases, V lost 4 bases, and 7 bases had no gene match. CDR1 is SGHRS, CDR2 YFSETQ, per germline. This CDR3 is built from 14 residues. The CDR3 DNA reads TGCGCCAGCAGCCCCGGGACAGCCGCTTCACCCCTCCACTTT. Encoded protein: CASSPGTAASPLHF.

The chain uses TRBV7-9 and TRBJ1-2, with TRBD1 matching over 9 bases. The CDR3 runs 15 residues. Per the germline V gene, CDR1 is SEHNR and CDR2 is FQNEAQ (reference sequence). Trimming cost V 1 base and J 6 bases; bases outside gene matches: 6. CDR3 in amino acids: CASSLEVTGGNGYTF. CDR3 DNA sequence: TGTGCCAGCAGCTTAGAAGTTACAGGGGGCAATGGCTACACCTTC.

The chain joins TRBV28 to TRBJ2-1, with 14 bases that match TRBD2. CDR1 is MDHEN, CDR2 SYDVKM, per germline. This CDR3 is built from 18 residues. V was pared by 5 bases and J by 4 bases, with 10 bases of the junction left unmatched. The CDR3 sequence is CASSPPGLAGEGYNEQFF. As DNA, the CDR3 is TGTGCCAGCAGTCCCCCGGGACTAGCGGGGGAGGGGTACAATGAGCAGTTCTTC.

The CDR3 sequence: CASSFEETQYF. As DNA, the CDR3 is TGTGCCAGCAGCTTCGAAGAGACCCAGTACTTC. V and J are TRBV11-3 and TRBJ2-5, with D unclear. CDR3 length: 11 amino acids. V was cut by 3 bases and J by 3 bases, with 2 bases left in between. The germline gives CDR1 SGHNT, CDR2 YENEEA.

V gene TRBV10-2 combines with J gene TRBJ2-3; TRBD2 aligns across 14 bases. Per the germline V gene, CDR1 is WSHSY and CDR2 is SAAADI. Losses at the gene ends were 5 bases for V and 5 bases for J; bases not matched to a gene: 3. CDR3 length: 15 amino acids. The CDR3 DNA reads TGCGCCAGCAGTTGGACTAGCGGGAGGAAAGATACGCAGTATTTT. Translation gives CASSWTSGRKDTQYF.

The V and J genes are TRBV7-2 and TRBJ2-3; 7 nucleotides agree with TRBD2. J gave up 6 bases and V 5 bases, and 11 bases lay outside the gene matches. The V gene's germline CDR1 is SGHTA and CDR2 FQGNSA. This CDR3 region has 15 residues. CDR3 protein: CASSGASGNLDTQYF. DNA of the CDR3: TGTGCCAGCAGCGGGGCTAGCGGTAATTTGGATACGCAGTATTTT.

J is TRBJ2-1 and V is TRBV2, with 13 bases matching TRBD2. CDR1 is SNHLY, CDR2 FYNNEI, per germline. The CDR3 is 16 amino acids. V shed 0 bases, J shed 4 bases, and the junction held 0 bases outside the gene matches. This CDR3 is CASSEAGLAGYNEQFF. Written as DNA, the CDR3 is TGTGCCAGCAGTGAAGCGGGACTAGCGGGGTACAATGAGCAGTTCTTC.

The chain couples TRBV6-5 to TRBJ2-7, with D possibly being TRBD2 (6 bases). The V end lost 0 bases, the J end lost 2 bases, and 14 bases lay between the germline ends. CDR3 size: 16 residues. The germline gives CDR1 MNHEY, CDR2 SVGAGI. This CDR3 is CASSYSQTGGTYEQYF. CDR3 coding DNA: TGTGCCAGCAGTTACTCACAGACCGGCGGGACCTACGAGCAGTACTTC.

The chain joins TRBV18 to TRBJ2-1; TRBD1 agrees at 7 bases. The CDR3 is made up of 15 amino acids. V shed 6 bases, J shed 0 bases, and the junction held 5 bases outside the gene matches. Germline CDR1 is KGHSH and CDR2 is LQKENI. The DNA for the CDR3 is TGTGCCAGCTCTCGGGACAGCAGCTCCTACAATGAGCAGTTCTTC. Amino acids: CASSRDSSSYNEQFF. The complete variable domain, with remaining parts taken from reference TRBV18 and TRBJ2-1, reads NAGVMQNPRHLVRRRGQEARLRCSPMKGHSHVYWYRQLPEEGLKFMVYLQKENIIDESGMPKERFSAEFPKEGPSILRIQQVVRGDSAAYFCASSRDSSSYNEQFFGPGTRLTVL.

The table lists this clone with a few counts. CDR3 amino acids: CASSSSSGVWETQYF. The CDR3 region has the DNA TGTGCCAGCAGCTCCTCGTCAGGAGTTTGGGAGACCCAGTACTTC. The chain couples TRBV11-3 to TRBJ2-5; D is unclear. V gave up 4 bases and J gave up 5 bases, with 17 bases separating them. Germline-derived CDR1 and CDR2 are SGHNT and YENEEA. The CDR3 has 15 residues.

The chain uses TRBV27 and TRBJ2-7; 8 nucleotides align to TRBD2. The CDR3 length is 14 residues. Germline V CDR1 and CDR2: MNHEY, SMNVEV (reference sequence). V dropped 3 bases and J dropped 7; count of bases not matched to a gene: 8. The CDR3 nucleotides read TGTGCCAGCAGTTTTGCGGGGGGCCCACGGGAGCAGTACTTC. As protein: CASSFAGGPREQYF.

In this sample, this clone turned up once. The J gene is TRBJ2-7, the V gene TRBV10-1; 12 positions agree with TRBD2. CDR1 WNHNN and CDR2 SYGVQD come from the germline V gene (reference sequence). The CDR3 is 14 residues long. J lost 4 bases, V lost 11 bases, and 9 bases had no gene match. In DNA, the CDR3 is TGCGCCCGTAAGACTAGCGGGAGAACGTACGAGCAGTACTTC. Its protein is CARKTSGRTYEQYF.

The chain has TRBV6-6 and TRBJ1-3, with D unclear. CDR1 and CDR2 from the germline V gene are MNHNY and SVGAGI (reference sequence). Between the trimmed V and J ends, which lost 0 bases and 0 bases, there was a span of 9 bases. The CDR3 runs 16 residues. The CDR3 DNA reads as TGTGCCAGCAGTTACTCGAATCGGGGCTCTGGAAACACCATATATTTT. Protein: CASSYSNRGSGNTIYF.

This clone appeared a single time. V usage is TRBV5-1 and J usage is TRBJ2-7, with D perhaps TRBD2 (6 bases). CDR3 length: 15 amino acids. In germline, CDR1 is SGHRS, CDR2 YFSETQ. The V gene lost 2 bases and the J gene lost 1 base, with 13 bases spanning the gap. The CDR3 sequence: CASSFLAEGSYEQYF. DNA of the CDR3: TGCGCCAGCAGCTTCTTAGCGGAGGGATCCTACGAGCAGTACTTC.

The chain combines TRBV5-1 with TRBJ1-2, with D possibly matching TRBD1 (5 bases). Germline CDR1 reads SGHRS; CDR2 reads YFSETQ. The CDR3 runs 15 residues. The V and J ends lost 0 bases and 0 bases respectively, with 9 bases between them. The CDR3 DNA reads TGCGCCAGCAGCTTGGGGACACCTGCTAACTATGGCTACACCTTC. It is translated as CASSLGTPANYGYTF.

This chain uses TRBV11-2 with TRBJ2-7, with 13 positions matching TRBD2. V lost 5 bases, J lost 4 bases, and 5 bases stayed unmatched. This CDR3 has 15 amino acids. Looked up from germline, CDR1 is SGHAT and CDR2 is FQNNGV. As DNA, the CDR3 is TGTGCCAGCAGCGGCGGACTAGCGGGAGTATACGAGCAGTACTTC. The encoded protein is CASSGGLAGVYEQYF. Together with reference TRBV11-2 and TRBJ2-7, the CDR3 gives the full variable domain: EAGVAQSPRYKIIEKRQSVAFWCNPISGHATLYWYQQILGQGPKLLIQFQNNGVVDDSQLPKDRFSAERLKGVDSTLKIQPAKLEDSAVYLCASSGGLAGVYEQYFGPGTRLTVT.

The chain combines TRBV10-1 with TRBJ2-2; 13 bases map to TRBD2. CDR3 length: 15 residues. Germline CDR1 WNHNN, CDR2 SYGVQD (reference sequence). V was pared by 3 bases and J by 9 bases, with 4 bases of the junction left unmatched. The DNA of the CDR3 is TGCGCCAGCAGTGAAGGACTAGCGGGAGTTCGGGAGCTGTTTTTT. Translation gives CASSEGLAGVRELFF.

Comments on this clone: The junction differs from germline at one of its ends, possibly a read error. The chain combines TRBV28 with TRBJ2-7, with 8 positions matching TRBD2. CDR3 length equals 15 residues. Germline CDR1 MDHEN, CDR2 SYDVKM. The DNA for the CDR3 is TGTGCCGGCAGTGACCCTAGCGGGCCCCTTTACGAGCAGTACTTC. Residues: CAGSDPSGPLYEQYF.

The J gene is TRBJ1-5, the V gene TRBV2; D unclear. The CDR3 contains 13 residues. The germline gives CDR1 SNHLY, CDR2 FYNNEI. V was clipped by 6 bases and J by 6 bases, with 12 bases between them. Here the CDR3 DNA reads TGTGCCAGCAGCGGACTCACCGGTCAGCCCCAGCATTTT. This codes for CASSGLTGQPQHF.

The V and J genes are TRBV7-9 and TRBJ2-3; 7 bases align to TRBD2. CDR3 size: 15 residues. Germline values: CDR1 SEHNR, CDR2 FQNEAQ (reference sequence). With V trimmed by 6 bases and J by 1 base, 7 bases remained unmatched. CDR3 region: CASSSSGGGTDTQYF. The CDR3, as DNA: TGTGCCAGCAGTTCGTCGGGGGGTGGCACAGATACGCAGTATTTT.

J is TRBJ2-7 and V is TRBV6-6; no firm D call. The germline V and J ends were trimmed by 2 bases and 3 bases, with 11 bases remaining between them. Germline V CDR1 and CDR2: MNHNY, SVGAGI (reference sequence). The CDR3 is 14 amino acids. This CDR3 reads CASSYTRAYYEQYF. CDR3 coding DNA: TGTGCCAGCAGTTACACTCGTGCCTACTACGAGCAGTACTTC.

The CDR3 DNA reads TGTGCCAGCTCATCGATTCCGACGGTGACTGAAGCTTTCTTT. Residues: CASSSIPTVTEAFF. The chain has TRBV11-2 and TRBJ1-1; D remains ambiguous. V was cut by 8 bases and J by 5 bases, with 18 bases left in between. This CDR3 is 14 amino acids long. CDR1 and CDR2 (germline): SGHAT, FQNNGV.

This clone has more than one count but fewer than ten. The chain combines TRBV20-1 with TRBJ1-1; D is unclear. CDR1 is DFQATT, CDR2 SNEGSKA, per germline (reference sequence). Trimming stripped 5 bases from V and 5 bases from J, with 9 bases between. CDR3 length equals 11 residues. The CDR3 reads CSAAPVTEAFF. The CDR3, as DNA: TGCAGTGCTGCCCCCGTAACTGAAGCTTTCTTT.

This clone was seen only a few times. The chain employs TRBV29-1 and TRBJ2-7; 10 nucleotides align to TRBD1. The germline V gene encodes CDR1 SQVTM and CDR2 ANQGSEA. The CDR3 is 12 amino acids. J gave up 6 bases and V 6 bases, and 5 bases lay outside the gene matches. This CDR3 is CSVAGTGAEQYF. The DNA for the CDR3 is TGCAGCGTGGCCGGGACAGGGGCCGAGCAGTACTTC.

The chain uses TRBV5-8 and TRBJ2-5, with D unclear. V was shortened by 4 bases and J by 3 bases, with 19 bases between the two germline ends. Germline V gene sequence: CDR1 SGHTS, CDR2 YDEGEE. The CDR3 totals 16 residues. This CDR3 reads CASSPTGTDEEETQYF. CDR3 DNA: TGTGCCAGCAGCCCAACGGGCACTGACGAGGAAGAGACCCAGTACTTC. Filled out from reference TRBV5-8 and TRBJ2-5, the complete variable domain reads EAGVTQSPTHLIKTRGQQATLRCSPISGHTSVYWYQQALGLGLQFLLWYDEGEERNRGNFPPRFSGRQFPNYSSELNVNALELEDSALYLCASSPTGTDEEETQYFGPGTRLLVL.

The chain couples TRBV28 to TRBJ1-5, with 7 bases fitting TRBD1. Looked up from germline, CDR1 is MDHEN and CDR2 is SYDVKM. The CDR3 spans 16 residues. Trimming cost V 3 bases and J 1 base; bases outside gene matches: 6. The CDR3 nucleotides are TGTGCCAGCAGTTTCAACAGGGGTGCGAGCAATCAGCCCCAGCATTTT. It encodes CASSFNRGASNQPQHF. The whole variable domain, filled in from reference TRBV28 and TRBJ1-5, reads DVKVTQSSRYLVKRTGEKVFLECVQDMDHENMFWYRQDPGLGLRLIYFSYDVKMKEKGDIPEGYSVSREKKERFSLILESASTNQTSMYLCASSFNRGASNQPQHFGDGTRLSIL.

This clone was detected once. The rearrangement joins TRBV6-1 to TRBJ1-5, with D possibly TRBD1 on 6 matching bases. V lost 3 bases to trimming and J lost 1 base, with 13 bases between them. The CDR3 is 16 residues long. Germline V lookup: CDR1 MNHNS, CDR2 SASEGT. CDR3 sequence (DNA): TGTGCCAGCAGTGACCACAGGGTTTCGAGCAATCAGCCCCAGCATTTT. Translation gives CASSDHRVSSNQPQHF.